A selection of T cell receptor beta chains follows, all from one sample in a study of T cell responses to AZD1222 COVID-19 vaccine. Produced via immunoSEQ multiplex PCR; TCRdb's table is partial and in-frame only. The profile shows some 140,000 clones, 90% of them singletons. Sequencing used peripheral blood, obtained on day 0 of AZD1222 vaccination. The receptors were sampled from an adult in good health. CDR3s leave out the opening cysteine and the closing phenylalanine or tryptophan.

V	J	CDR3
TRBV7-2	TRBJ2-1	ASSFRGNEQF
TRBV15	TRBJ2-4	ATSTLTTRPKNIQY
TRBV6-5	TRBJ2-1	ASSYRKDNEQF
TRBV18	TRBJ1-5	ASSPVGTGANNQPQH
TRBV27	TRBJ1-3	ASSFRGVGNTIY
TRBV21-1	TRBJ1-1	ASSKGQGDEGRNTEAF
TRBV19	TRBJ2-1	ASSTETGQGQF
TRBV5-4	TRBJ2-1	ASSFTTFTGNEQF
TRBV5-1	TRBJ1-5	ASSGGELGNQPQH
TRBV15	TRBJ2-3	ATSRDYGTSGSPSGY
TRBV19	TRBJ2-5	ASSMVKQGAQY
TRBV15	TRBJ2-7	ATSRAGGTYEQY
TRBV27	TRBJ2-1	ASSGGGGYNEQF
TRBV10-3	TRBJ2-7	AISEGLAGGKTAYEQY
TRBV2	TRBJ2-7	ASSPVTEQY
TRBV12-5	TRBJ1-3	ASGFPGQGGNTIY
TRBV7-6	TRBJ1-3	ASSLDGTSGNTIY
TRBV7-9	TRBJ1-2	ASSPNYGRMNGYT
TRBV7-3	TRBJ2-1	ASSFPGTGNEQF
TRBV7-3	TRBJ1-1	ASSLTAMNTEAF